These T cell receptor beta chains were read from a single sample in a study of T cells after somatic rescue of genetic block. Measured with immunoSEQ multiplex PCR; TCRdb has only the in-frame clones, and not every one. Of 45,000 to 70,000 clones in the sample, around 96% are singletons; the top ten hold roughly 0.077%. The sequenced sample consisted of peripheral blood mononuclear cells (PBMCs). The origin of the receptors is a child under three years old. CDR3s include the opening cysteine and the closing phenylalanine or tryptophan.

v_call | cdr3_aa
TRBV6-5 | CASRPRQNQPQHF
TRBV10-3 | CASSPRSNEQFF
TRBV27 | CASSSGLAGANEQFF
TRBV5-6 | CASSLGPGFLYSPLHF
TRBV5-4 | CASSATQGRQGEAFF
TRBV6-5 | CASSRDTNYGYTF
TRBV5-1 | CASSLDEGQDGYTF
TRBV27 | CASSLQGTVREQYF
TRBV11-1 | CASSQDRRRSTDTQYF
TRBV27 | CASSPGTAYEQYF
TRBV6-5 | CASANREETQYF
TRBV6-1 | CASSGQGNSPLHF
TRBV13 | CASSLGTRYEQYF
TRBV30 | CAWGHNEQFF
TRBV7-9 | CASSLPSTFEQYF
TRBV7-9 | CASSLGAGGRTDTQYF
TRBV15 | CATSRVGQSSYNEQFF
TRBV7-9 | CASSFGVSGNTEAFF
TRBV19 | CASSIGQGSYEQYF
TRBV28 | CASSTSAYEQYF
TRBV9 | CASSLNTGYEQYF
TRBV4-1 | CASSQANNEQYF
TRBV25-1 | CASSPGTGFSYNSPLHF
TRBV28 | CASSRPPVNEQFF
TRBV19 | CASSIRGGTPSTDTQYF
TRBV19 | CASTRGESAEAFF
TRBV19 | CASITSGTVAGELFF
TRBV7-2 | CASSVRQGNQPQHF
TRBV2 | CASSERAEGYGYTF
TRBV28 | CASSLGAGGGNEQYF
TRBV5-6 | CASSLGTDNEQFF
TRBV5-6 | CASSFGSTDTQYF
TRBV5-1 | CASSPDGNTEAFF
TRBV9 | CASGREEAKNIQYF
TRBV5-1 | CASSLASGSHNEQFF
TRBV19 | CASSRTGSSGNTIYF
TRBV5-1 | CASSLLQGALNEQFF
TRBV4-1 | CASSQDPGDTQYF
TRBV28 | CASSTGGADETQYF
TRBV2 | CASSEGRREQFF
TRBV5-1 | CASTGDTQYF
TRBV18 | CASSPRTGGNIQYF
TRBV27 | CASSGSGRAGEQYF
TRBV28 | CASSQTLPRDYQETQYF
TRBV29-1 | CSVGLAGPYYEQYF
TRBV10-1 | CASTPTVYEQYF
TRBV7-3 | CASSPLRTSLNEQFF
TRBV5-6 | CASSLGRVTYGYTF
TRBV6-1 | CASSPPGLGYEQYF
TRBV6-1 | CASSEAGGMGGELFF
TRBV28 | CASRAGGYNEQFF
TRBV6-5 | CASSYRGETQYF
TRBV19 | CASSIGGGSYEQYF
TRBV7-3 | CASSLAGDQGNEQFF
TRBV11-1 | CASSNRDRGYNEQFF
TRBV5-1 | CASSFNRGAEAFF